This T cell receptor beta chain was captured by sequencing in a study of T cell responses to AZD1222 COVID-19 vaccine. Only in-frame clones appear in the TCRdb table, and some are missing; sequencing was by immunoSEQ multiplex PCR. The table has some 110,000 clones, approximately 89% seen once. With respect to this clone: Its antigen is unidentified.

General study points: Sampled repertoires all dated from after the peak T cell response.

Sequenced material: peripheral blood, taken on day 0 of AZD1222 vaccination. The origin of this receptor is an adult in good health.

This chain's CDR3 is CASSELPVQAQHF. The CDR3 nucleotides read TGCGCCAGCAGTGAGCTCCCGGTTCAAGCCCAGCATTTT. V is TRBV10-2 and J is TRBJ1-5; D is undetermined. CDR3 length equals 13 residues. V lost 2 bases, J lost 11 bases, and 13 bases lay in between. CDR1 and CDR2 from the germline V gene are WSHSY and SAAADI.